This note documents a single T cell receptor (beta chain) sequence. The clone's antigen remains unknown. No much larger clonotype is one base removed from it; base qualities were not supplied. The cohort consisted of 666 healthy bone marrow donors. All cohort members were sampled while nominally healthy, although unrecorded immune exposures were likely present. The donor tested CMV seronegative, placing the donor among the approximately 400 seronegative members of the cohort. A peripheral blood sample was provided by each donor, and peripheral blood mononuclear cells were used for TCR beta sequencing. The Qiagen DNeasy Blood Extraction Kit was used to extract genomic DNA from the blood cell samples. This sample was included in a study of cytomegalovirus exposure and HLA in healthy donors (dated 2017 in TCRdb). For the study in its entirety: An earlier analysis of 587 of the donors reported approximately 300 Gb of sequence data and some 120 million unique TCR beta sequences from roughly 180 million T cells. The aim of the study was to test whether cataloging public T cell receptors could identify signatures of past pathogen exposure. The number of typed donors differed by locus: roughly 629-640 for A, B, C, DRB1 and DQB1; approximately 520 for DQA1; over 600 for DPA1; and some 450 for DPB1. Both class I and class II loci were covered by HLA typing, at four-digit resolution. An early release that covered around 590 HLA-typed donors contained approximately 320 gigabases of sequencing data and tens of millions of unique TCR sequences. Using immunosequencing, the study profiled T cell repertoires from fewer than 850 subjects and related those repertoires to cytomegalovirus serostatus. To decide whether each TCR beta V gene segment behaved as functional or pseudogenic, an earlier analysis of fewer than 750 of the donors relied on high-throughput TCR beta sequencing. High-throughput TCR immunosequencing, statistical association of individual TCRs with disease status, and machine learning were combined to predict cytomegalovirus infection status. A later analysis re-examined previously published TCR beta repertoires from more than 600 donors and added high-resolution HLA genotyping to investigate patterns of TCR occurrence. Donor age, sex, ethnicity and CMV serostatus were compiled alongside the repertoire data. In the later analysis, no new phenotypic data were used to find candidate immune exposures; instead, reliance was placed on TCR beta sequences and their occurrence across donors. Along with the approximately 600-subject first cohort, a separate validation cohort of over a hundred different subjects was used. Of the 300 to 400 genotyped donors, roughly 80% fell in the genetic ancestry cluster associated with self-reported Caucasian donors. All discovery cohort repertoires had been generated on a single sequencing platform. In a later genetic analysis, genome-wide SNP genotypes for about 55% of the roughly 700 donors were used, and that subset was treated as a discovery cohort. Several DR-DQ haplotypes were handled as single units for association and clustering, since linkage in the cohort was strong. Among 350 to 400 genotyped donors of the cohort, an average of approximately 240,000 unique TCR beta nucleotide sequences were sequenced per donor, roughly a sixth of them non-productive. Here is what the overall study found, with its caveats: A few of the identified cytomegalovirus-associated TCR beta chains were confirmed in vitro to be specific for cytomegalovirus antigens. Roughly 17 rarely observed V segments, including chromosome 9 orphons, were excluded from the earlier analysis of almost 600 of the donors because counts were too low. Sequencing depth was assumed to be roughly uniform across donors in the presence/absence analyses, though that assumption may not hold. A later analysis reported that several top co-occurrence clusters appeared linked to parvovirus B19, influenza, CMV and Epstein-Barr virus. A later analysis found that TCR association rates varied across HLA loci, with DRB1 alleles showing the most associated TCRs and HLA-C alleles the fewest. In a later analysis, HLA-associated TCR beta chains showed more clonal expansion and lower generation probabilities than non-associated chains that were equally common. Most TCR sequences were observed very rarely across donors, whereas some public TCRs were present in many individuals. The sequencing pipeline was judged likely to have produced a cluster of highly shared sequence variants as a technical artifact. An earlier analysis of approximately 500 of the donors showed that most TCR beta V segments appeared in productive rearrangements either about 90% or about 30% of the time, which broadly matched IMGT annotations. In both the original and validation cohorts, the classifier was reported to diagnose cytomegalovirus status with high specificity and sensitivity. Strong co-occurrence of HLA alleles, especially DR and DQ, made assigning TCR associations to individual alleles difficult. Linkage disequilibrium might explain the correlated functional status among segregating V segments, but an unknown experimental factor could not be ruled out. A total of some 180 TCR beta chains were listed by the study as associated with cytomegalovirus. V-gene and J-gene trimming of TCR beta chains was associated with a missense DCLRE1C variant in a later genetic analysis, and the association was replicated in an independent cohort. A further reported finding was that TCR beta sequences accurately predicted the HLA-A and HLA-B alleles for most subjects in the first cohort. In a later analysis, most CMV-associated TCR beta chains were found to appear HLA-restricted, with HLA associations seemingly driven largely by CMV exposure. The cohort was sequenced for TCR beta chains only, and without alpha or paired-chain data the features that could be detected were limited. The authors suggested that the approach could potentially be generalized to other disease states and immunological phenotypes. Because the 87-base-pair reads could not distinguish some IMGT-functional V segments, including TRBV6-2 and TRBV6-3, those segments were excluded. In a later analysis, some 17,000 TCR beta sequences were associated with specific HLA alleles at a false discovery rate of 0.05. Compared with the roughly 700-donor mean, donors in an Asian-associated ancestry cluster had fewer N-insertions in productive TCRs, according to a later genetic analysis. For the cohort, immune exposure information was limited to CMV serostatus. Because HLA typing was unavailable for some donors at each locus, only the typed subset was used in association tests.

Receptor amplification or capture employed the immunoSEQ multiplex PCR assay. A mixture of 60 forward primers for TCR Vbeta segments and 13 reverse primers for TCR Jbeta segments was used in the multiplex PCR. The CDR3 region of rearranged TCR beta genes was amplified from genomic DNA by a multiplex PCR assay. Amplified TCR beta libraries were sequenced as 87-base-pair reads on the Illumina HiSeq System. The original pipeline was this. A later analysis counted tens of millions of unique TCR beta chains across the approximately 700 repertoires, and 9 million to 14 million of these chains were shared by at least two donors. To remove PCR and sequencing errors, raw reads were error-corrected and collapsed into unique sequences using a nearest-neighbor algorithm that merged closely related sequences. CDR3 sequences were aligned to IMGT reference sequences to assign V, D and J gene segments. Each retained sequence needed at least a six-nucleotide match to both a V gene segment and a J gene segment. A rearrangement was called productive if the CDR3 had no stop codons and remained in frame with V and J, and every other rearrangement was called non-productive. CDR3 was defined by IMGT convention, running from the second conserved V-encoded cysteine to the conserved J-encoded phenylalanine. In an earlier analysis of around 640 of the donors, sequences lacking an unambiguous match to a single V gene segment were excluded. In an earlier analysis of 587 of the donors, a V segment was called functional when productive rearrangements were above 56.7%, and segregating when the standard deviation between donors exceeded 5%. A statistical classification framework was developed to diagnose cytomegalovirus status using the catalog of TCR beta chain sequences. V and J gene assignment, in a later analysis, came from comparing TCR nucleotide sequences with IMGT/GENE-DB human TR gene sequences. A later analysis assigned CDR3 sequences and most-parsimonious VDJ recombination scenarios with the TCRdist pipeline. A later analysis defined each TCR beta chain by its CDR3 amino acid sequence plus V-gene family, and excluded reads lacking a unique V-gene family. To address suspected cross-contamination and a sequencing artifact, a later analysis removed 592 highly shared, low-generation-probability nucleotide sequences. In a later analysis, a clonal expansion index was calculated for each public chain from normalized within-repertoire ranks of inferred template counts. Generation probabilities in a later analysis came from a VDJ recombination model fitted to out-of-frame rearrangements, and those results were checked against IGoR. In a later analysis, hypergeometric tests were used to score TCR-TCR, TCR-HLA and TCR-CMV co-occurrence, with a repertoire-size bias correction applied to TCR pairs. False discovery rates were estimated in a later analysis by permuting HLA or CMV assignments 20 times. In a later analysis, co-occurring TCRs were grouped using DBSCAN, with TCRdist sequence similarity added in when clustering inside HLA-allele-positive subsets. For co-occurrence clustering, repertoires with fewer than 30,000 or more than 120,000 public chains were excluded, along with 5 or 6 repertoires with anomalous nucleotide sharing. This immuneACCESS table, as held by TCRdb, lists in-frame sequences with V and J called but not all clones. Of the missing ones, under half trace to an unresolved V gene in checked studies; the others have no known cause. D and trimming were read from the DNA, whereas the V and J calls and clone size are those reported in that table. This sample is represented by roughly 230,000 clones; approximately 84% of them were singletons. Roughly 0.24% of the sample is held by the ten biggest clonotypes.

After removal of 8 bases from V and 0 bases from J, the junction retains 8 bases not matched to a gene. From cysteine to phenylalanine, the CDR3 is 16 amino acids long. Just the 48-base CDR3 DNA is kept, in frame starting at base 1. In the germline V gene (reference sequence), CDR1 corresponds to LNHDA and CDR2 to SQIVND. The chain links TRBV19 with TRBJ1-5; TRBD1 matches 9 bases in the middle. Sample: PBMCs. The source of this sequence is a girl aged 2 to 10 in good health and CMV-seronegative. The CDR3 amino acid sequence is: CASSGQGTYSNQPQHF. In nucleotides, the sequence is TGTGCCAGTTCGGGACAGGGAACATATAGCAATCAGCCCCAGCATTTT.